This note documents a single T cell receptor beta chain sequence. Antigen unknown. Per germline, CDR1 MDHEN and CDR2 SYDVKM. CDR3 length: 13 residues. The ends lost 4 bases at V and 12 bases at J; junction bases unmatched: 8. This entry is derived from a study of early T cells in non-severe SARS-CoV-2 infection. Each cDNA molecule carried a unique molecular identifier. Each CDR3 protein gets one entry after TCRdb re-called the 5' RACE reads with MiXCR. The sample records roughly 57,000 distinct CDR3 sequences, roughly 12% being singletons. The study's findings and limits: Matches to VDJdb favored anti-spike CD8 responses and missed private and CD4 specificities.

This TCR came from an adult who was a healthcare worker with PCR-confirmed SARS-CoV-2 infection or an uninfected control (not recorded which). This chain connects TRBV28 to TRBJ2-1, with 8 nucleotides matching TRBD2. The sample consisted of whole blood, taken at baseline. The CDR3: CASSSPAREVQFF. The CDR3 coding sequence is TGTGCCAGCAGTTCCCCCGCGCGGGAGGTGCAGTTCTTC.